These T cell receptor beta chains were read from a single sample in a study of cytomegalovirus exposure and HLA in healthy donors. Sequencing was performed with immunoSEQ multiplex PCR; in TCRdb, only in-frame clones are kept and a portion is missing. The profile shows 100,000 to 150,000 clones, about 78% of them singletons. Sequencing input: PBMCs. Every receptor here comes from a female donor in good health and CMV-seronegative. The CDR3 runs from the conserved cysteine through the conserved F or W. A D gene is named only where the DNA matches it firmly. Part of the rows lack a size; the others show once, few, many or a class for expanded clones.

clone size,D gene,J gene,V gene,CDR3 DNA,CDR3 protein
few,.,TRBJ2-1,TRBV18,TGTGCCAGCTCACCATCCGCGGGGCTTAGGGAGCAGTTCTTC,CASSPSAGLREQFF
.,TRBD2,TRBJ2-7,TRBV9,TGTGCCAGCAGCGTTCGGGAGGACAAGCACTACGAGCAGTACTTC,CASSVREDKHYEQYF
.,.,TRBJ2-7,TRBV4-2,TGTGCCAGCAGCCAGGACAGACTAGCCAGCGAGCAGTACTTC,CASSQDRLASEQYF
.,TRBD2,TRBJ2-3,TRBV27,TGTGCCAGCAGTTTTTATGGGCAGGGGACTAGAATTTCGGATACGCAGTATTTT,CASSFYGQGTRISDTQYF
.,TRBD2,TRBJ2-2,TRBV30,TGTGCCTTTCGGAGAGCGGGGGGGAACACCGGGGAGCTGTTTTTT,CAFRRAGGNTGELFF
.,TRBD1,TRBJ1-2,TRBV18,TGTGCCAGCTCACTCTCGGGTTTCGGACAGGGTAGTGGAGGCTACACCTTC,CASSLSGFGQGSGGYTF
.,TRBD1,TRBJ1-3,TRBV7-6,TGTGCCAGCAGCCCTGGGACAGTGAGAGGAAACACCATATATTTT,CASSPGTVRGNTIYF
.,.,TRBJ2-3,TRBV14,TGTGCCAGCAGCCAAGGCGGGCCTTCACCAGATACGCAGTATTTT,CASSQGGPSPDTQYF
.,.,TRBJ1-1,TRBV30,TGTGCCTGGAGCCAGGCTTTGTCAACTGAAGCTTTCTTT,CAWSQALSTEAFF
.,.,TRBJ2-5,TRBV10-1,TGCGCCAGCAGTGAGTCTACAGGCCAAGAGACCCAGTACTTC,CASSESTGQETQYF
.,.,TRBJ2-3,TRBV13,TGTGCCAGCAGCTCCCCCCCCGGCACAGATACGCAGTATTTT,CASSSPPGTDTQYF
.,.,TRBJ1-2,TRBV6-5,TGTGCCAGCACCCAGGGGTCTGGCTACACCTTC,CASTQGSGYTF
.,TRBD2,TRBJ2-5,TRBV28,TGTGCCAGCAGAGCAGGACTAGCGGGAGTTGAGACCCAGTACTTC,CASRAGLAGVETQYF
.,TRBD1,TRBJ1-1,TRBV5-8,TGTGCCAGCAGCGTCGACAGGGTTTACGGTTTGTACACTGAAGCTTTCTTT,CASSVDRVYGLYTEAFF
once,.,TRBJ2-3,TRBV21-1,TGTGCCAGTGCCGGGACAGGGACAGATACGCAGTATTTT,CASAGTGTDTQYF
.,TRBD2,TRBJ2-1,TRBV18,TGTGCCAGCTCACCAAGGCTAGCGGGGGGCAGCTCCTACAATGAGCAGTTCTTC,CASSPRLAGGSSYNEQFF
.,TRBD2,TRBJ2-2,TRBV30,TGTGCCTGGAGCACTAGCGGGGAACACCGGGGAGCTGTTTTT,CAWSTSGEHRGAVF
.,TRBD1,TRBJ2-2,TRBV28,TGTGCCAGCAGTTCATACCGGGACAGGGGGCCTACAGTTAACACCGGGGAGCTGTTTTTT,CASSSYRDRGPTVNTGELFF
.,TRBD1,TRBJ1-2,TRBV15,TGTGCCACCAGCAGAGATGGGCAGGGGGCATCGGTTGGCTACACCTTC,CATSRDGQGASVGYTF
.,TRBD1,TRBJ2-7,TRBV5-5,TGTGCCAGCAGCCGACCGGGACAGGCCTACGAGCAGTACTTC,CASSRPGQAYEQYF
.,TRBD2,TRBJ2-7,TRBV9,TGTGCCAGCAGCGTAGGAACGGGAGGGCCCTACGAGCAGTACTTC,CASSVGTGGPYEQYF